This T cell receptor (beta chain) was captured in a study of technical replicates of blood from a few donors. Libraries were prepared by immunoSEQ multiplex PCR; TCRdb keeps only in-frame clonotypes and omits some of them. This sample has around 100,000 clones, with roughly 94% found just once. Specimen: T cells isolated from PBMCs. This TCR came from a human donor in good health.

For the CDR3, the DNA is TGTGCCAGTAGTTGGACAGGGGCAGAGACCCAGTACTTC. Translating it yields CASSWTGAETQYF. This chain uses TRBV19 with TRBJ2-5, with 9 bases lining up with TRBD1. This CDR3 has 13 residues. CDR1 LNHDA and CDR2 SQIVND come from the germline V gene (reference sequence). The junction had 2 bases not matched to a gene; V was cut back by 5 bases and J by 4 bases.